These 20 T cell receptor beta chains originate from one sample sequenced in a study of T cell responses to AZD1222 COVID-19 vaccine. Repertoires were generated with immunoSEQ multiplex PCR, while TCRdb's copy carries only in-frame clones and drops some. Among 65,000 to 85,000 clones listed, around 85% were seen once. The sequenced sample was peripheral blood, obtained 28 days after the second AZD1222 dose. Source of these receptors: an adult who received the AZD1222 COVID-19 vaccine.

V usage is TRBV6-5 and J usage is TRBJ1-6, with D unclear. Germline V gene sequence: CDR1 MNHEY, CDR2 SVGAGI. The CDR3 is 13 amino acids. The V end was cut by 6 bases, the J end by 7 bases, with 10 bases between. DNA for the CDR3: TGTGCCAGCAGACGTTTCCAGAATTCACCCCTCCACTTT. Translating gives CASRRFQNSPLHF.

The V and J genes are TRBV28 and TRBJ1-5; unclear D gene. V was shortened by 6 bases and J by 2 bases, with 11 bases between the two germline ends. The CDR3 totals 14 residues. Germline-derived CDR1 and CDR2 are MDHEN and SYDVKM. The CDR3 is CASSKERGNQPQHF. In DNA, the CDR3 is TGTGCCAGCAGCAAGGAGCGGGGCAATCAGCCCCAGCATTTT.

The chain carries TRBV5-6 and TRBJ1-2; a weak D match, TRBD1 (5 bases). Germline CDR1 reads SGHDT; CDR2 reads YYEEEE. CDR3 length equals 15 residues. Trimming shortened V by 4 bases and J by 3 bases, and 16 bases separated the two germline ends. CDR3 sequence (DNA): TGTGCCAGCAGCGTGGGGACTCGTAGAGACTATGGCTACACCTTC. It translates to CASSVGTRRDYGYTF.

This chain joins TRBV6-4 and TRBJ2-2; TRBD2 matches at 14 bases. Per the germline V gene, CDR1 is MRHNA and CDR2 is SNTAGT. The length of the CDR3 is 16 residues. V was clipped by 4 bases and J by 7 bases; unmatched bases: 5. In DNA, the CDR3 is TGTGCCAGCAGTGCAGGACTAGCGGGGGGAGACGGGGAGCTGTTTTTT. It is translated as CASSAGLAGGDGELFF.

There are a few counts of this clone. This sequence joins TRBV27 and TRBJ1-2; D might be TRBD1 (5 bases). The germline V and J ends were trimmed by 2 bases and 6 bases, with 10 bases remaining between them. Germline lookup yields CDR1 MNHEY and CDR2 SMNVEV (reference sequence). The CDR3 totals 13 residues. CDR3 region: CASSLGHFDGYTF. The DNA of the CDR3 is TGTGCCAGCAGTTTAGGACACTTTGATGGCTACACCTTC.

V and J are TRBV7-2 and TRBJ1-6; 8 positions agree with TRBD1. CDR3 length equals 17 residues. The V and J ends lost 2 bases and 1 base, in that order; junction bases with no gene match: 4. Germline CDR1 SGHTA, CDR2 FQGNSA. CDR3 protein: CASSLNRGTSYNSPLHF. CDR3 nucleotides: TGTGCCAGCAGCTTAAACAGGGGGACATCCTATAATTCACCCCTCCACTTT.

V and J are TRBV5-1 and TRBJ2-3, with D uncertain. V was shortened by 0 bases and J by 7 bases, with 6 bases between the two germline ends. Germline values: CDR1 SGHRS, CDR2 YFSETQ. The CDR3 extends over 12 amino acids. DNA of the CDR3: TGCGCCAGCAGCTTGGATCAATATACGCAGTATTTT. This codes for CASSLDQYTQYF.

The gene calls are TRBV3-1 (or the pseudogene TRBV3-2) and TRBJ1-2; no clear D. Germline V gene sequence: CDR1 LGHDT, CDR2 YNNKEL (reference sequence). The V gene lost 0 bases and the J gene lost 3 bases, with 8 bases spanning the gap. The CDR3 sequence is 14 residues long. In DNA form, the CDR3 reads TGTGCCAGCAGCCAAGATTGGGCAGACTATGGCTACACCTTC. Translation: CASSQDWADYGYTF.

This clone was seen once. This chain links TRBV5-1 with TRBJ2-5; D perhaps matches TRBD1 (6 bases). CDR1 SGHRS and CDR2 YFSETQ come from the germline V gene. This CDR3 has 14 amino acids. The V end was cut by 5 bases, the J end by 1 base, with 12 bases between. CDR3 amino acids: CASRAGTLQETQYF. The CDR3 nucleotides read TGCGCCAGCAGGGCCGGGACACTCCAAGAGACCCAGTACTTC.

The CDR3 region is CASSMDRTNEKLFF. The CDR3 DNA follows: TGCGCCAGCAGCATGGACAGAACTAATGAAAAACTGTTTTTT. This chain links TRBV5-1 with TRBJ1-4; the D gene is possibly TRBD1 (6 bases). Germline-derived CDR1 and CDR2 are SGHRS and YFSETQ. V was shortened by 4 bases and J by 1 base, with 8 bases between the two germline ends. The length of the CDR3 is 14 residues. The variable domain in full, with the rest retrieved from reference TRBV5-1 and TRBJ1-4, is KAGVTQTPRYLIKTRGQQVTLSCSPISGHRSVSWYQQTPGQGLQFLFEYFSETQRNKGNFPGRFSGRQFSNSRSEMNVSTLELGDSALYLCASSMDRTNEKLFFGSGTQLSVL.

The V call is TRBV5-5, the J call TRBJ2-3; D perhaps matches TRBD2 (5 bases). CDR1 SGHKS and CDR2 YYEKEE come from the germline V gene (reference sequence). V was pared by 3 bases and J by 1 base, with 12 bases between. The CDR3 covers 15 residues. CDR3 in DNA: TGTGCCAGCAGCTCGAGAGGGTGGGGCACAGATACGCAGTATTTT. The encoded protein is CASSSRGWGTDTQYF.

CDR3: CASSQVAGAGPKKGNEQFF. The CDR3 coding sequence is TGCGCCAGCAGCCAAGTAGCGGGGGCGGGACCCAAAAAAGGGAATGAGCAGTTCTTC. The V call is TRBV4-1, the J call TRBJ2-1; TRBD2 matches at 9 bases. The J segment lost 7 bases and the V segment lost 1 base, leaving 17 bases of the junction unmatched. The CDR3 covers 19 residues. Germline V gene data show CDR1 as MGHRA and CDR2 as YSYEKL.

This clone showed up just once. CDR3 loop: CASSLWGQGYGYTF. The CDR3 coding sequence is TGTGCCAGCAGTTTATGGGGACAGGGTTATGGCTACACCTTC. V usage is TRBV28 and J usage is TRBJ1-2; 9 bases fit TRBD1. Germline CDR1 MDHEN, CDR2 SYDVKM. Trimming cost V 0 bases and J 5 bases; bases outside gene matches: 1. The CDR3 consists of 14 residues.

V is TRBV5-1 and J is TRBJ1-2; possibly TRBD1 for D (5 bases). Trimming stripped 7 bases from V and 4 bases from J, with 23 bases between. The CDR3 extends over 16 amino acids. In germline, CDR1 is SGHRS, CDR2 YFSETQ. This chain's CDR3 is CASELGHLVNSYGYTF. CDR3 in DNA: TGCGCCAGCGAATTAGGACACCTTGTAAATAGCTATGGCTACACCTTC. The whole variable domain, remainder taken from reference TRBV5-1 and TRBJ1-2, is KAGVTQTPRYLIKTRGQQVTLSCSPISGHRSVSWYQQTPGQGLQFLFEYFSETQRNKGNFPGRFSGRQFSNSRSEMNVSTLELGDSALYLCASELGHLVNSYGYTFGSGTRLTVV.

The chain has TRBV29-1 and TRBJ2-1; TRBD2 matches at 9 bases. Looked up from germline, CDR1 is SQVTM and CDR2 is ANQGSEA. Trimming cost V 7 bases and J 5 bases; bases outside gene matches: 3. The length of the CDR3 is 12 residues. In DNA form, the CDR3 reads TGCAGCGGGCTAGCGGGGAACAATGAGCAGTTCTTC. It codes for CSGLAGNNEQFF.

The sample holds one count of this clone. CDR3 amino acids: CASSRASNYEQYF. CDR3 coding DNA: TGTGCCAGTAGCCGGGCTTCGAACTACGAGCAGTACTTC. The chain joins TRBV19 to TRBJ2-7; no reliable D call. CDR3 length: 13 residues. Trimming removed 6 bases at V and 3 bases at J, with 12 bases between. Germline CDR1 LNHDA, CDR2 SQIVND (reference sequence).

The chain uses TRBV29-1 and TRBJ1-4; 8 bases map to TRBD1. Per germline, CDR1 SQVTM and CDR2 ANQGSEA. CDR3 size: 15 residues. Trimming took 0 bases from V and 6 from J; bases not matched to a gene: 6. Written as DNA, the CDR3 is TGCAGCGTTGAAGATGGTACAGGGGGTGATGAAAAACTGTTTTTT. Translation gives CSVEDGTGGDEKLFF.

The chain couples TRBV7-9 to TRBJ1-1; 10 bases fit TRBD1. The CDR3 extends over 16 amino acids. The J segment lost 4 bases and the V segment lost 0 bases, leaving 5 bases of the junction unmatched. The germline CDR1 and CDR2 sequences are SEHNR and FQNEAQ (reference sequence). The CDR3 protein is CASSLAAGTGVTEAFF. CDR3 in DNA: TGTGCCAGCAGCTTAGCGGCGGGGACAGGGGTCACTGAAGCTTTCTTT.

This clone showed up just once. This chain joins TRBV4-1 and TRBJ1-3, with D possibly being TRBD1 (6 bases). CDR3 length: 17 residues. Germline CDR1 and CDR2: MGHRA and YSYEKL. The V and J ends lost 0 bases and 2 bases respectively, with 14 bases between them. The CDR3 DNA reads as TGCGCCAGCAGCCAAGATCAGGGGTCTGGCCCTGGAAACACCATATATTTT. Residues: CASSQDQGSGPGNTIYF.

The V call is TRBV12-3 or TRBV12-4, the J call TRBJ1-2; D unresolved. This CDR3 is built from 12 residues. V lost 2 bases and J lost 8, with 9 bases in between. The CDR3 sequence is CASSLSVVGYTF. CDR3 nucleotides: TGTGCCAGCAGTTTAAGCGTGGTAGGCTACACCTTC.